A single sample gave rise to the 2 T cell receptor beta chains below, sequenced in a study of cytomegalovirus exposure and HLA in healthy donors. The study ran its PCR with 60 Vbeta and 13 Jbeta primers. Clones were read by immunoSEQ multiplex PCR, and TCRdb kept only the in-frame ones, dropping some. The sample consists of 130,000 to 150,000 clones, roughly 77% of them appearing once. Sequencing was done on a sample of PBMCs. The source of these receptors is a female donor in good health and CMV-seronegative.

The chain is built from TRBV7-2 and TRBJ2-1; TRBD2 might be the D (6 bases). Germline V lookup: CDR1 SGHTA, CDR2 FQGNSA. The length of the CDR3 is 13 residues. Trimming took off 5 bases at V and 8 bases at J, with 13 bases between the two ends. The CDR3 DNA reads as TGTGCCAGCAGCCGCGGGACTGGCGATGAGCAGTTCTTC. Its protein is CASSRGTGDEQFF.

The chain employs TRBV27 and TRBJ2-7, with 7 bases identical to TRBD1. The CDR3 loop spans 12 amino acids. The J segment lost 5 bases and the V segment lost 6 bases, leaving 4 bases of the junction unmatched. Per the germline V gene, CDR1 is MNHEY and CDR2 is SMNVEV (reference sequence). The CDR3 region has the DNA TGTGCCAGCAGCCTAACAGGGGACGAGCAGTACTTC. As protein: CASSLTGDEQYF.